Given below is one TCR beta chain in context. Its antigen remains unknown. Trimming removed 0 bases from V and 3 bases from J, with 14 bases in between. The CDR3 covers 15 residues. Per germline, CDR1 GTSNPN and CDR2 SVGIG (reference sequence). This record belongs to a study of CD8+ T cells in alopecia areata. Notes on the study in general: Mouse data revealed clearer TCR sharing than patient data did, a gap possibly tied to HLA.

RNA was extracted and reverse transcribed into cDNA as the sequencing template. TCRdb's copy holds only in-frame clones and misses some; the assay was immunoSEQ multiplex PCR. The table shows roughly 180,000 clones, with roughly three fifths occurring only once. This sample's treatment: oral pan-JAK inhibitor, 5-10 mg twice daily. Researchers took lesional scalp punch biopsies and peripheral blood from people who were alopecia areata patients. V and J are TRBV30 and TRBJ1-1; no clear D gene. The sample was CD4+ T cells sorted from blood, taken at week 4, from a patient treated with tofacitinib. This clonotype was sampled from a human donor with alopecia areata. This CDR3 is CAWSVFSRRHTEAFF. The DNA of the CDR3 is TGTGCCTGGAGTGTATTCAGTAGACGCCACACTGAAGCTTTCTTT.